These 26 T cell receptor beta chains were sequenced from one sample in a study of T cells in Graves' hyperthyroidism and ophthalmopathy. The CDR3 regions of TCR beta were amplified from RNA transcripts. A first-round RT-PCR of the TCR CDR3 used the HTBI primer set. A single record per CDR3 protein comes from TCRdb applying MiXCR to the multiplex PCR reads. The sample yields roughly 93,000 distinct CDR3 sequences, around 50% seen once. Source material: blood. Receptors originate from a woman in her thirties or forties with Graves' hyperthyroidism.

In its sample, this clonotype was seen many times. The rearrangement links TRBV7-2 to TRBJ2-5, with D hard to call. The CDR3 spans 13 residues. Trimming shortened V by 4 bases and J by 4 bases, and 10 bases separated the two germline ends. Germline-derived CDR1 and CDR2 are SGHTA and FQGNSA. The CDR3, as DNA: TGTGCCAGCAGCTCCTCCCGACGAGAGACCCAGTACTTC. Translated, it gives CASSSSRRETQYF.

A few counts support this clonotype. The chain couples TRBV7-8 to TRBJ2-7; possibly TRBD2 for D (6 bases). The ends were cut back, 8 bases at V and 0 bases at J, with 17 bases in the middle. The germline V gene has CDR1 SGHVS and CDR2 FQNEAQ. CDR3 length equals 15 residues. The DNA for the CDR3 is TGTGCCAGCTCACCAGGGCTGGGGGGCTCCTACGAGCAGTACTTC. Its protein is CASSPGLGGSYEQYF. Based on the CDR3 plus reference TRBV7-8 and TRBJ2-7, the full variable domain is GAGVSQSPRYKVAKRGQDVALRCDPISGHVSLFWYQQALGQGPEFLTYFQNEAQLDKSGLPSDRFFAERPEGSVSTLKIQRTQQEDSAVYLCASSPGLGGSYEQYFGPGTRLTVT.

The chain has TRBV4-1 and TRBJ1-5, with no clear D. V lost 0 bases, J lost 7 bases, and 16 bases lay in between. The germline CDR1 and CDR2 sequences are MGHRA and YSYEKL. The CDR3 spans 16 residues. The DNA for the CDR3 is TGCGCCAGCAGCCAAGATGGGTACAAGGACGAGCAGCCCCAGCATTTT. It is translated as CASSQDGYKDEQPQHF.

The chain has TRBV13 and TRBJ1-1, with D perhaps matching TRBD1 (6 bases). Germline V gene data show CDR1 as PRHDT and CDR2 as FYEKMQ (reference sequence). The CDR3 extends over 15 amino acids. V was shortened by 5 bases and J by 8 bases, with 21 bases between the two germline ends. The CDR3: CASSHLLRGGEEAFF. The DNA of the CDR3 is TGTGCCAGCAGCCACCTCCTAAGGGGGGGAGAAGAAGCTTTCTTT.

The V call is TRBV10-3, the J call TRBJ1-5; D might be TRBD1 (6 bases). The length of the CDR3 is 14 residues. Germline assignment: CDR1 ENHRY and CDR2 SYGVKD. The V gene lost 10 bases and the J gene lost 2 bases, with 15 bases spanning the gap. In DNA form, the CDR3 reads TGTGCCACCGCACAGGGAGTAGGCAATCAGCCCCAGCATTTT. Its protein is CATAQGVGNQPQHF.

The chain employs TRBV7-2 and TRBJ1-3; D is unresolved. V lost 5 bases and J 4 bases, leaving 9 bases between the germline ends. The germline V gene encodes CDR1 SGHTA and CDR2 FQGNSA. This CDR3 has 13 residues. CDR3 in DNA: TGTGCCAGCAGCCCTTGGGCGGGAAACACCATATATTTT. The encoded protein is CASSPWAGNTIYF.

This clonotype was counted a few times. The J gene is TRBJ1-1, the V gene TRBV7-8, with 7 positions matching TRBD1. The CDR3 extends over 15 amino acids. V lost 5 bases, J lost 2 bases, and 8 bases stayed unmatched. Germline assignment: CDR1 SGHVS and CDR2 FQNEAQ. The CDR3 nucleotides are TGTGCCAGCAGCCAAGCCCGGGACAGTAACACTGAAGCTTTCTTT. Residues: CASSQARDSNTEAFF. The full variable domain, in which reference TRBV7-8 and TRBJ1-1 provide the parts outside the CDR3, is GAGVSQSPRYKVAKRGQDVALRCDPISGHVSLFWYQQALGQGPEFLTYFQNEAQLDKSGLPSDRFFAERPEGSVSTLKIQRTQQEDSAVYLCASSQARDSNTEAFFGQGTRLTVV.

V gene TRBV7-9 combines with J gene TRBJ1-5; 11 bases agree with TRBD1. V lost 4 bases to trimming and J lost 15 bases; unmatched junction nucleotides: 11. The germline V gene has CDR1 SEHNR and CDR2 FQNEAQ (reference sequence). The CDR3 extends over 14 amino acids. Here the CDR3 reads CASSSTGTGGLAHF. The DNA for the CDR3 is TGTGCCAGCAGCTCTACCGGGACAGGGGGGCTCGCGCATTTT.

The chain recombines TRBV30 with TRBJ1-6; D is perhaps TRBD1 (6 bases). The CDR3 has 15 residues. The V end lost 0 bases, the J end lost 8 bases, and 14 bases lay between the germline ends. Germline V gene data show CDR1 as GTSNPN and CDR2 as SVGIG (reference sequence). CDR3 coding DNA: TGTGCCTGGAGTGTACTTCTGACAGGTGATTCACCCCTCCACTTT. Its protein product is CAWSVLLTGDSPLHF.

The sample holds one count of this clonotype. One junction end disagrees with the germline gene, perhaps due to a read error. The CDR3 DNA reads TGTGCCATCAGTGAGGGGGTCAACGATCAGCCCCAGCATTTC. Its translation: CAISEGVNDQPQHF. J is TRBJ1-5 and V is TRBV10-3; unclear D gene. The germline V gene encodes CDR1 ENHRY and CDR2 SYGVKD. The length of the CDR3 is 14 residues.

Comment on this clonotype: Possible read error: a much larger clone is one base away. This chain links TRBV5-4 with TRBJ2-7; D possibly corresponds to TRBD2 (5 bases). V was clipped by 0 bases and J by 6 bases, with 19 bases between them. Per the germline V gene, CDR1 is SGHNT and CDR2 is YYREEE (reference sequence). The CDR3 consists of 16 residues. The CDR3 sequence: CASSLGPLVAGCEQYF. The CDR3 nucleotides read TGTGCCAGCAGCTTGGGGCCCTTAGTGGCGGGTTGCGAGCAGTACTTC.

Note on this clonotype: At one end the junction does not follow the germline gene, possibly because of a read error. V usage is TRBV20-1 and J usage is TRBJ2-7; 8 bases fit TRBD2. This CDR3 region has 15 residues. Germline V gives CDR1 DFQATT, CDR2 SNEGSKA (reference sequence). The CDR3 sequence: CSASKGGGRRYEQNF. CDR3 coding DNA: TGCAGTGCTAGTAAGGGGGGCGGGAGGAGGTACGAGCAGAACTTC.

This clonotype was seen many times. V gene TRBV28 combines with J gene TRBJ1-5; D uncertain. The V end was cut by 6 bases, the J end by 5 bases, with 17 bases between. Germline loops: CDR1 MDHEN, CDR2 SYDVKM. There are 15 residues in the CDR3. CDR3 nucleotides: TGTGCCAGCAGGCTGGCCGAGGGCGCCCATCAGCCCCAGCATTTT. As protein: CASRLAEGAHQPQHF. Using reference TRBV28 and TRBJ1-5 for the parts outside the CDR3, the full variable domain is DVKVTQSSRYLVKRTGEKVFLECVQDMDHENMFWYRQDPGLGLRLIYFSYDVKMKEKGDIPEGYSVSREKKERFSLILESASTNQTSMYLCASRLAEGAHQPQHFGDGTRLSIL.

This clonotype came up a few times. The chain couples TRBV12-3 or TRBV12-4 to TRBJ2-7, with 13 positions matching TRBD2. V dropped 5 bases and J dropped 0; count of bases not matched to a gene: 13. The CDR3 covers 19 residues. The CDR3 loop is CASSPRLGLAGAHSYEQYF. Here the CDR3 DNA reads TGTGCCAGCAGTCCGCGACTTGGACTAGCGGGAGCCCACTCCTACGAGCAGTACTTC.

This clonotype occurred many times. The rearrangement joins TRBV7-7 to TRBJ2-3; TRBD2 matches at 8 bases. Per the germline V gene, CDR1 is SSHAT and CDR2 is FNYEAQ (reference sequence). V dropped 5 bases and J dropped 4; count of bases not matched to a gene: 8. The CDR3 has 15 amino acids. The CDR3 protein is CASSTEPGGADTQYF. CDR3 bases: TGTGCCAGCAGCACCGAGCCGGGAGGGGCAGATACGCAGTATTTT.

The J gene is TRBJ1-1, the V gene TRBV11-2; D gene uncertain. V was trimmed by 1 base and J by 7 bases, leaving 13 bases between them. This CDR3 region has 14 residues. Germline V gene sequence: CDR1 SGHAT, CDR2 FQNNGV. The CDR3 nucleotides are TGTGCCAGCAGCTTAGCCGGAGGGATCGGTGAAGCTTTCTTT. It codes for CASSLAGGIGEAFF.

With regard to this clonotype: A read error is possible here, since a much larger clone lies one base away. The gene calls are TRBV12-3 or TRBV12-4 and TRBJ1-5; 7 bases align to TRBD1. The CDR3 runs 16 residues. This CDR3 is CTSSHRGVGFSQPQHF. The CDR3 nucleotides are TGTACCAGCAGCCACAGGGGAGTAGGTTTTAGTCAGCCCCAGCATTTT.

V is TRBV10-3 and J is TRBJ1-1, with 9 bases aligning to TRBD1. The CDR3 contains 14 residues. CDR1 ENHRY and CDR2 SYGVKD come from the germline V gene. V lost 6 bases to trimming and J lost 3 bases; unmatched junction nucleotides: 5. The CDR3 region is CAIRPTGGDTEAFF. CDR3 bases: TGTGCCATCAGGCCGACAGGGGGGGACACTGAAGCTTTCTTT.

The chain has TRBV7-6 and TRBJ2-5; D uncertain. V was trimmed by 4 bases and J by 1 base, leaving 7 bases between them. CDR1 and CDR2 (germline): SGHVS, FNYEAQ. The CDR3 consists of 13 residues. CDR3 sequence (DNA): TGTGCCAGCAGCTCTACGGGCCAAGAGACCCAGTACTTC. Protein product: CASSSTGQETQYF.

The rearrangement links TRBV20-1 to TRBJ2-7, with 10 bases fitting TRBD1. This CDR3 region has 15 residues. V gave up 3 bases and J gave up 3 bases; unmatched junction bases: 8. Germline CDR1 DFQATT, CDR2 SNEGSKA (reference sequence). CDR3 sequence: CSASGQGGSGYEQYF. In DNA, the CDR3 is TGCAGTGCTAGTGGACAGGGGGGATCTGGCTACGAGCAGTACTTC.

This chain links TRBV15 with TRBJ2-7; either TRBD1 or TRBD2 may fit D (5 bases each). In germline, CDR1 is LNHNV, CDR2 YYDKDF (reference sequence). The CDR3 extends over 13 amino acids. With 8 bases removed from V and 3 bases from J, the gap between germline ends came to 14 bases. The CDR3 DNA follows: TGTGCCACCTCCCGGGGCGTATTCTACGAGCAGTACTTC. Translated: CATSRGVFYEQYF.

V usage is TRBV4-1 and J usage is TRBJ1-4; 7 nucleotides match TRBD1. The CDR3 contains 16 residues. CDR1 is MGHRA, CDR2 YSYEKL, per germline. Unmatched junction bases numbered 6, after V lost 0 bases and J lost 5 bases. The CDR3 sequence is CASSQDLKGANEKLFF. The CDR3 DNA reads TGCGCCAGCAGCCAAGATCTAAAGGGGGCAAATGAAAAACTGTTTTTT.

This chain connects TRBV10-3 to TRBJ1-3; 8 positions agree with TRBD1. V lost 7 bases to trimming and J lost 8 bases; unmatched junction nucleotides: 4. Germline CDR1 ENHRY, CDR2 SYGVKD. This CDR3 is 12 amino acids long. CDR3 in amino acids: CAITSDRDTIYF. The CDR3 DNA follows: TGTGCCATCACCTCGGACAGGGACACCATATATTTT.

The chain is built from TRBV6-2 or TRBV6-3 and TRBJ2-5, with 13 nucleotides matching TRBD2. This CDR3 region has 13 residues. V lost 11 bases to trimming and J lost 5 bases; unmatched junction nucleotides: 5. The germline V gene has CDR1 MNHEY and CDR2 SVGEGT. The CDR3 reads CAVGLAGAETQYF. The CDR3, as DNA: TGTGCCGTCGGACTAGCGGGAGCTGAGACCCAGTACTTC.

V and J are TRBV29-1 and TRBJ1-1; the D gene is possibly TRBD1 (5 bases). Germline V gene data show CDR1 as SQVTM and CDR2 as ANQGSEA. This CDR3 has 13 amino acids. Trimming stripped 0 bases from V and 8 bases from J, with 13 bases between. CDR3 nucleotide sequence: TGCAGCGTTGAAGATGGGACGGCTGGGGAAGCTTTCTTT. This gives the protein CSVEDGTAGEAFF.

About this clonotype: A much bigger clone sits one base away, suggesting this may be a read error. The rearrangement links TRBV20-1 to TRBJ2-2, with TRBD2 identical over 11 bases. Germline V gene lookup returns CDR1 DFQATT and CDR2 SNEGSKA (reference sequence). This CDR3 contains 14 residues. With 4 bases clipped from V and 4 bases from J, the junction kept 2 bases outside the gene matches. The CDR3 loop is CSAIAGGPTGELFF. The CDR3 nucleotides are TGCAGTGCTATAGCGGGAGGGCCCACCGGGGAGCTGTTTTTT.